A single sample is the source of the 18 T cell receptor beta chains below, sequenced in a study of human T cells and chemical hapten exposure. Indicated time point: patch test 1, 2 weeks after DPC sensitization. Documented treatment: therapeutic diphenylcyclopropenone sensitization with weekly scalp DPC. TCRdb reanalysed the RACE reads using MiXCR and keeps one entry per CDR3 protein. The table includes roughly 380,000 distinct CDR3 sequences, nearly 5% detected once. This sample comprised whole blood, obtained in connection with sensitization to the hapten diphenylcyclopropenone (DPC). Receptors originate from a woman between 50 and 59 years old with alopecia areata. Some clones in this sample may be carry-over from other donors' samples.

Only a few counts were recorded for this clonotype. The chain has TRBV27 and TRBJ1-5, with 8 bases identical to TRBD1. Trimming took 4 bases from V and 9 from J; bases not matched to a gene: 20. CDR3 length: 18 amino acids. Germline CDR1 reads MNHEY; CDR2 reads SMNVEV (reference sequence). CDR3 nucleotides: TGTGCCAGCAGTTCGGGCGGCGGGACAGGCTCATGGGGGCGGCCCCAGCATTTT. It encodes CASSSGGGTGSWGRPQHF.

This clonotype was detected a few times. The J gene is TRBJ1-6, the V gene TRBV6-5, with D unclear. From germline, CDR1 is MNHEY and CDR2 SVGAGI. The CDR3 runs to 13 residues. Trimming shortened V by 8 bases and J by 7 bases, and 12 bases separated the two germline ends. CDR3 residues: CASGREFNSPLHF. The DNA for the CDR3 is TGTGCCAGCGGCCGGGAGTTCAATTCACCCCTCCACTTT.

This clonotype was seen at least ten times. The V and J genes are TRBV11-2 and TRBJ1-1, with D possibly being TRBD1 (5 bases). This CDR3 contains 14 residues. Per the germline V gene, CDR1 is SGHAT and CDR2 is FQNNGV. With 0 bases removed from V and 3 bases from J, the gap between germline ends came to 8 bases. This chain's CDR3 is CASSLDQGDTEAFF. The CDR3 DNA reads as TGTGCCAGCAGCTTAGATCAAGGGGACACTGAAGCTTTCTTT.

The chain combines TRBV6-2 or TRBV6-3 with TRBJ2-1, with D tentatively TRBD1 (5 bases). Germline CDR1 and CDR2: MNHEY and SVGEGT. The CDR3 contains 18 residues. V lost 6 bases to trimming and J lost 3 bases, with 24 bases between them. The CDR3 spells CASSYTISDSRNYNEQFF. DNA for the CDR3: TGTGCCAGCAGCTATACCATATCAGACAGCAGAAACTACAATGAGCAGTTCTTC.

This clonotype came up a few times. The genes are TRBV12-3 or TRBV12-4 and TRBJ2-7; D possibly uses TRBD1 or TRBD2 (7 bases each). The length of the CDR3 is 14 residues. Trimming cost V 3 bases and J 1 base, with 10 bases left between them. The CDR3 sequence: CASSLQGGSYEQYF. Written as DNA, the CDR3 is TGTGCCAGCAGTTTGCAGGGGGGGTCCTACGAGCAGTACTTC.

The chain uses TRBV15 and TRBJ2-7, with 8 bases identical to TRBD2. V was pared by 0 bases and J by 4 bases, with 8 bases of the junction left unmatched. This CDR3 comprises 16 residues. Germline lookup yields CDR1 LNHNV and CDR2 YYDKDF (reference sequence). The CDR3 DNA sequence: TGTGCCACCAGCAGAGACATTAGCGGGATAGCGTACGAGCAGTACTTC. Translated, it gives CATSRDISGIAYEQYF.

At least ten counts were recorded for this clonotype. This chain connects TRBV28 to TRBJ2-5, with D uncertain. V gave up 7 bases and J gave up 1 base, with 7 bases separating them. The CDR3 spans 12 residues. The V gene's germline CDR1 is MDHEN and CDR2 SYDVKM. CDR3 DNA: TGTGCCAGCACGTCGGCCCAAGAGACCCAGTACTTC. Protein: CASTSAQETQYF.

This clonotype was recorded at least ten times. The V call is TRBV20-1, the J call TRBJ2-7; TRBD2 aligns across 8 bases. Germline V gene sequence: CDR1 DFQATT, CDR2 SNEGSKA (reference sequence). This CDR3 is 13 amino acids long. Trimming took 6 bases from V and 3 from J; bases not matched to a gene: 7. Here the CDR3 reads CSAGGVIDYEQYF. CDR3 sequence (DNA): TGCAGTGCCGGGGGGGTGATAGACTACGAGCAGTACTTC.

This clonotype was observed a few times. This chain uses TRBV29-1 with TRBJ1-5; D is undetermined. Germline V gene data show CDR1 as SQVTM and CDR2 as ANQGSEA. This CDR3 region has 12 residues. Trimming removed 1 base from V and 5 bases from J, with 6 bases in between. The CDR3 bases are TGCAGCGTTGAAGTGAAGGATCAGCCCCAGCATTTT. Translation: CSVEVKDQPQHF.

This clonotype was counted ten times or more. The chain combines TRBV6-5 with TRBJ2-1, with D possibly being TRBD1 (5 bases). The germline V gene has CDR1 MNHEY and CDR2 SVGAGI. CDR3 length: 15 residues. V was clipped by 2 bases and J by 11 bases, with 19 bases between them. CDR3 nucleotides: TGTGCCAGCAGTTACGGGCAGGGAAGTAGTAGTAAGCAGTTCTTC. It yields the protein CASSYGQGSSSKQFF.

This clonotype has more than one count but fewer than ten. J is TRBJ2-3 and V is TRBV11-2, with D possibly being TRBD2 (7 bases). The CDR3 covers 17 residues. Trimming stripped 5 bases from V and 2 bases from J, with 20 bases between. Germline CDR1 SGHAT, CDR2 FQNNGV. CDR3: CASSQDTGGLDTDTQYF. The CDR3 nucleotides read TGTGCCAGCAGCCAAGACACCGGGGGGCTTGACACAGATACGCAGTATTTT.

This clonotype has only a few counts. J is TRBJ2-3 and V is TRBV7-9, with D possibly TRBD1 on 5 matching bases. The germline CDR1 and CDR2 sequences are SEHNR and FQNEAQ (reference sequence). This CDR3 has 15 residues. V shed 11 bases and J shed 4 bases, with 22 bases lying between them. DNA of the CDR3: TGTGCCTCTTCTAGGGGAAGGGTGGCGGCAGATACGCAGTATTTT. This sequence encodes CASSRGRVAADTQYF. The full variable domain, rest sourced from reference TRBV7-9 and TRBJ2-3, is DTGVSQNPRHKITKRGQNVTFRCDPISEHNRLYWYRQTLGQGPEFLTYFQNEAQLEKSRLLSDRFSAERPKGSFSTLEIQRTEQGDSAMYLCASSRGRVAADTQYFGPGTRLTVL.

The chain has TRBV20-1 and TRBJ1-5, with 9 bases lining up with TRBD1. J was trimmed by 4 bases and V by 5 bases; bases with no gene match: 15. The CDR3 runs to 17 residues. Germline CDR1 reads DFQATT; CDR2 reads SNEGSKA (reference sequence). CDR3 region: CSAFSGTGNGRNQPQHF. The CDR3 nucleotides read TGCAGTGCTTTCTCTGGGACAGGGAATGGGAGGAATCAGCCCCAGCATTTT.

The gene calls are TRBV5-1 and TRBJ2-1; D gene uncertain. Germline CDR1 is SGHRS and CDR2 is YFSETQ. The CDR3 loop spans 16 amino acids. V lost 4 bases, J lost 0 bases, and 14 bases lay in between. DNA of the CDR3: TGCGCCAGCAGCCGCCTAATACTAAGCTCCTACAATGAGCAGTTCTTC. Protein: CASSRLILSSYNEQFF.

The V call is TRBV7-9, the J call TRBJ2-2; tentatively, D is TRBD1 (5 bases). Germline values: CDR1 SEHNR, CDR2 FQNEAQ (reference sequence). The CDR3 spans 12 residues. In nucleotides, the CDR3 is TGTGTCGGGCAGGGTGACGCCGGGGAGCTGTTTTTT. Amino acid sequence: CVGQGDAGELFF.

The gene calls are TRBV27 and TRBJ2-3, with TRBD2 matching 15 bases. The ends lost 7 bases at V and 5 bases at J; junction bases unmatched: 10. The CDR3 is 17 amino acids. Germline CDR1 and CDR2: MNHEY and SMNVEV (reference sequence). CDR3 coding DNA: TGTGCCAGCACCCCGGGACTAGCGGGGGGCCCCGGAGATACGCAGTATTTT. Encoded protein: CASTPGLAGGPGDTQYF.

In DNA, the CDR3 is TGTGCCAGCATCCCGGACAGGAGGGGCGGGGAGCTGTTTTTT. This gives the protein CASIPDRRGGELFF. This chain joins TRBV12-3 or TRBV12-4 and TRBJ2-2, with D possibly being TRBD1 (7 bases). V shed 7 bases and J shed 7 bases, with 16 bases lying between them. CDR3 length: 14 amino acids.

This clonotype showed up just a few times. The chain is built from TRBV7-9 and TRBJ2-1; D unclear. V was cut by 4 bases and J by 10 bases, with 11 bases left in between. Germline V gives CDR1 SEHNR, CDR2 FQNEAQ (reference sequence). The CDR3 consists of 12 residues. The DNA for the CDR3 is TGTGCCAGCAGCTCGAGGACGTGGGAGCAGTTCTTC. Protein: CASSSRTWEQFF. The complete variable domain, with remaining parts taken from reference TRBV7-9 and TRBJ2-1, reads DTGVSQNPRHKITKRGQNVTFRCDPISEHNRLYWYRQTLGQGPEFLTYFQNEAQLEKSRLLSDRFSAERPKGSFSTLEIQRTEQGDSAMYLCASSSRTWEQFFGPGTRLTVL.